These 21 T cell receptor beta chains originate from one sample sequenced in a study of Graves' ophthalmopathy and Graves' hyperthyroidism. Amplified TCR beta CDR3 regions were obtained using RNA transcripts as template. The workflow started with a first-round RT-PCR run with HTBI primers and then moved on to a second-round multiplex PCR. TCRdb re-analysed the multiplex PCR reads in MiXCR, keeping a single row per CDR3 protein. This sample carries 150,000 or so distinct CDR3 sequences, 39% of them seen once, and the ten largest clones take about 9.5%. Sequenced material: peripheral blood. The source is a man in his thirties or forties with Graves' ophthalmopathy.

This clonotype was recorded many times. The gene calls are TRBV4-3 and TRBJ2-5, with D perhaps matching TRBD1 (6 bases). CDR1 and CDR2 (germline): LGHNA, YSLEER. The V end was cut by 0 bases, the J end by 1 base, with 9 bases between. The CDR3 is made up of 15 amino acids. The CDR3 is CASSQDTDSQETQYF. Written as DNA, the CDR3 is TGCGCCAGCAGCCAAGATACGGACAGCCAAGAGACCCAGTACTTC.

The chain is built from TRBV6-1 and TRBJ2-4; D unclear. Germline values: CDR1 MNHNS, CDR2 SASEGT. CDR3 length: 14 amino acids. V was shortened by 4 bases and J by 0 bases, with 7 bases between the two germline ends. This CDR3 reads CASSVKLAKNIQYF. In nucleotides, the CDR3 is TGTGCCAGCAGTGTAAAGCTAGCCAAAAACATTCAGTACTTC.

This clonotype was picked up many times. This chain joins TRBV7-2 and TRBJ2-2; tentative D call: TRBD1 (5 bases). Trimming removed 1 base at V and 2 bases at J, with 8 bases between. The CDR3 sequence is 15 residues long. CDR1 SGHTA and CDR2 FQGNSA come from the germline V gene. The CDR3 is CASSLGQGNTGELFF. CDR3 bases: TGTGCCAGCAGCTTAGGGCAGGGTAACACCGGGGAGCTGTTTTTT.

The CDR3: CASSPSVAKNIQYF. The CDR3 nucleotides are TGTGCCAGCAGTCCTTCCGTAGCCAAAAACATTCAGTACTTC. The rearrangement links TRBV27 to TRBJ2-4; D uncertain. Trimming took off 5 bases at V and 0 bases at J, with 8 bases between the two ends. Per the germline V gene, CDR1 is MNHEY and CDR2 is SMNVEV (reference sequence). The CDR3 spans 14 residues.

This clonotype showed up many times. This chain uses TRBV20-1 with TRBJ2-5; TRBD2 matches at 13 bases. The V gene end was trimmed by 4 bases and the J gene end by 2 bases; junction bases not matched to a gene: 10. CDR3 length: 17 residues. CDR1 DFQATT and CDR2 SNEGSKA come from the germline V gene (reference sequence). The CDR3 DNA reads as TGCAGTGCTAAGAGACCTGAGGGACTAGCGGGGCAAGAGACCCAGTACTTC. Protein sequence: CSAKRPEGLAGQETQYF.

In this sample, this clonotype turned up many times. V and J are TRBV14 and TRBJ2-3, with a tentative D call TRBD2 (6 bases). This CDR3 is 16 amino acids long. CDR1 and CDR2 from the germline V gene are SGHDN and FVKESK. Trimming cost V 4 bases and J 9 bases, with 23 bases left between them. The DNA of the CDR3 is TGTGCCAGCAGCCCATTAGGCGGGATCACTTCTGAGACGCAGTATTTT. Its protein product is CASSPLGGITSETQYF.

The V gene is TRBV12-3 or TRBV12-4, the J gene TRBJ2-7; D gene unclear. V lost 8 bases to trimming and J lost 5 bases, with 13 bases between them. The CDR3 spans 12 residues. The CDR3 is CASGLGIHEQYF. CDR3 coding DNA: TGTGCCAGCGGGTTGGGGATCCACGAGCAGTACTTC.

This clonotype was recorded at least ten times. The chain couples TRBV28 to TRBJ2-7, with 9 nucleotides matching TRBD2. Germline V gene data show CDR1 as MDHEN and CDR2 as SYDVKM. V shed 5 bases, J shed 4 bases, and the junction held 9 bases outside the gene matches. This CDR3 has 15 amino acids. The CDR3 DNA follows: TGTGCCAGCAGTGCAACCGGGACTAGCAGGTACGAGCAGTACTTC. Protein product: CASSATGTSRYEQYF.

This clonotype was seen at least ten times. The chain links TRBV5-1 to TRBJ2-7, with D unresolved. Looked up from germline, CDR1 is SGHRS and CDR2 is YFSETQ. Trimming removed 0 bases at V and 0 bases at J, with 10 bases between. The CDR3 has 15 amino acids. The CDR3: CASSLVGVTSYEQYF. In nucleotides, the CDR3 is TGCGCCAGCAGCTTGGTTGGGGTAACCTCCTACGAGCAGTACTTC.

This chain links TRBV7-2 with TRBJ2-5; no definite D call. Germline loops: CDR1 SGHTA, CDR2 FQGNSA. Trimming left V 1 base short and J 3 bases short, with 12 bases between. The CDR3 length is 15 residues. The CDR3 reads CASSLVVANEETQYF. The CDR3 bases are TGTGCCAGCAGCTTAGTGGTCGCCAACGAAGAGACCCAGTACTTC.

The table lists this clonotype with a count of one. V gene TRBV7-2 combines with J gene TRBJ1-1; possible D gene TRBD1, 5 bases. The CDR3 is made up of 16 amino acids. V was cut by 0 bases and J by 4 bases, with 15 bases left in between. Per the germline V gene, CDR1 is SGHTA and CDR2 is FQGNSA. CDR3 in amino acids: CASSLASRRGATEAFF. In DNA, the CDR3 is TGTGCCAGCAGCTTAGCCAGCCGGCGAGGGGCCACTGAAGCTTTCTTT.

This clonotype appeared many times. The chain links TRBV18 to TRBJ1-3, with a possible D match to TRBD1 (5 bases). Germline V gene lookup returns CDR1 KGHSH and CDR2 LQKENI. This CDR3 region has 17 residues. Trimming pared 5 bases from V and 2 bases from J, leaving 19 bases between. The CDR3 sequence: CASSLTPQGSPGNTIYF. DNA of the CDR3: TGTGCCAGCTCATTAACCCCCCAGGGATCACCTGGAAACACCATATATTTT.

This clonotype was picked up many times. This chain uses TRBV7-2 with TRBJ2-7; TRBD1 matches 8 bases. In germline, CDR1 is SGHTA, CDR2 FQGNSA. V was pared by 5 bases and J by 3 bases, with 3 bases of the junction left unmatched. CDR3 length: 13 residues. The CDR3 sequence: CASSVDRGYEQYF. In DNA, the CDR3 is TGTGCCAGCAGCGTCGACAGGGGCTACGAGCAGTACTTC. Filled out from reference TRBV7-2 and TRBJ2-7, the complete variable domain reads GAGVSQSPSNKVTEKGKDVELRCDPISGHTALYWYRQSLGQGLEFLIYFQGNSAPDKSGLPSDRFSAERTGGSVSTLTIQRTQQEDSAVYLCASSVDRGYEQYFGPGTRLTVT.

The chain has TRBV6-1 and TRBJ1-1, with D perhaps TRBD1 (5 bases). CDR1 is MNHNS, CDR2 SASEGT, per germline. V was pared by 6 bases and J by 6 bases, with 11 bases between. The CDR3 runs 12 residues. The CDR3 reads CASSQGVAEAFF. In DNA, the CDR3 is TGTGCCAGCAGCCAGGGCGTCGCTGAAGCTTTCTTT.

This clonotype was detected once. The J gene is TRBJ1-5, the V gene TRBV6-5, with D perhaps matching TRBD1 (6 bases). V shed 4 bases and J shed 9 bases, with 13 bases lying between them. The germline V gene encodes CDR1 MNHEY and CDR2 SVGAGI. CDR3 length equals 13 residues. For the CDR3, the DNA is TGTGCCAGCAGTTCCCAGGGGACGGGGCCCCAGCATTTT. Encoded protein: CASSSQGTGPQHF.

This clonotype was counted ten times or more. This chain links TRBV20-1 with TRBJ1-1; D uncertain. The CDR3 loop spans 16 amino acids. V lost 0 bases to trimming and J lost 0 bases, with 14 bases between them. Germline V CDR1 and CDR2: DFQATT, SNEGSKA (reference sequence). The CDR3 loop is CSARDLAGRMNTEAFF. CDR3 sequence (DNA): TGCAGTGCTAGAGATCTGGCAGGCCGCATGAACACTGAAGCTTTCTTT.

This clonotype was seen many times. The rearrangement joins TRBV28 to TRBJ2-4; no clear D. Germline V gene data show CDR1 as MDHEN and CDR2 as SYDVKM. Trimming took 5 bases from V and 7 from J, leaving 9 bases between them. This CDR3 comprises 12 residues. CDR3 sequence reads: CASSAALNIQYF. In DNA form, the CDR3 reads TGTGCCAGCAGTGCCGCGTTGAACATTCAGTACTTC.

This clonotype was recorded at least ten times. This chain joins TRBV11-2 and TRBJ2-7, with D maybe TRBD2 (6 bases). Trimming left V 3 bases short and J 1 base short, with 10 bases between. CDR1 SGHAT and CDR2 FQNNGV come from the germline V gene. The CDR3 runs to 14 residues. In DNA, the CDR3 is TGTGCCAGCAGCTTCCTAGCGAGTTCCTACGAGCAGTACTTC. It encodes CASSFLASSYEQYF.

This clonotype has only a few counts. V and J are TRBV12-3 or TRBV12-4 and TRBJ1-6; 10 positions agree with TRBD1. This CDR3 region has 15 residues. The junction had 3 bases not matched to a gene; V was cut back by 5 bases and J by 5 bases. CDR3 sequence: CASSRTGGNNSPLHF. For the CDR3, the DNA is TGTGCCAGCAGTAGGACAGGGGGGAATAATTCACCCCTCCACTTT.

The CDR3 coding sequence is TGTGCCAGCAGTTACGGACAGGGTTTGCGCACTGAAGCTTTCTTT. Its translation: CASSYGQGLRTEAFF. The chain uses TRBV6-5 and TRBJ1-1; 8 bases match TRBD1. Germline values: CDR1 MNHEY, CDR2 SVGAGI. This CDR3 has 15 residues. The J segment lost 4 bases and the V segment lost 2 bases, leaving 6 bases of the junction unmatched.

Many counts were recorded for this clonotype. The chain links TRBV13 to TRBJ2-4; TRBD2 is a possible D gene (6 bases). V was pared by 4 bases and J by 0 bases, with 13 bases between. Germline CDR1 PRHDT, CDR2 FYEKMQ (reference sequence). This CDR3 is 16 amino acids long. CDR3 nucleotides: TGTGCCAGCAGCTCCCAGGAGGGGAAAGCCAAAAACATTCAGTACTTC. Translation: CASSSQEGKAKNIQYF.